This TCR beta chain appears in the sequencing data of a study of low-dose radiotherapy and immunotherapy resistance in tumors. Study-level background: Every two weeks, the protocol called for intravenous cyclophosphamide at 200 mg/m2. It was given one day before each radiation and immunotherapy administration.

From germline, CDR1 is SQVTM and CDR2 ANQGSEA. V lost 4 bases to trimming and J lost 3 bases; unmatched junction nucleotides: 5. The length of the CDR3 is 14 residues. Priming of first-strand cDNA relied on TRAV- and TRBV-specific primers (covering alpha and beta chains). TCRs underwent about 20 PCR cycles of amplification with a constant-region primer and V-primer adapter. TCRdb reanalysed the reads using MiXCR and keeps one entry per CDR3 protein. The top ten hold approximately 5.3% of the sample, which has roughly 16,000 distinct CDR3 sequences, about 70% seen once. As their treatment, donors received nivolumab, ipilimumab, aspirin, low-dose cyclophosphamide and low-dose radiotherapy. Solid tumors that lacked tumor-infiltrating lymphocytes and were advanced were present in eligible patients. This clonotype turned up a few times.

The genes are TRBV29-1 and TRBJ2-5, with TRBD2 identical over 10 bases. The receptor was isolated from a human donor with advanced metastatic prostate, ovarian, gallbladder or colorectal cancer (not recorded which). This table probably holds off-target reads from a library built for another chain. The CDR3 spells CSVGVAGGKETQYF. The CDR3 bases are TGCAGCGTTGGGGTAGCGGGAGGCAAAGAGACCCAGTACTTC.